The T cell receptor (beta chain) described here comes from a study of Graves' ophthalmopathy and Graves' hyperthyroidism. General observations from the study: Discrimination between ophthalmopathy and stable hyperthyroidism by a 13-signature model showed about 86% sensitivity and about 80% specificity.

RNA transcripts served as template for amplifying TCR beta CDR3 sequences. Second-round multiplex PCR came after a first-round RT-PCR that employed HTBI primers. One entry per CDR3 protein, called by TCRdb with MiXCR from the multiplex PCR reads. The profile shows about 370,000 distinct CDR3 sequences, about a sixth of them singletons. With a duration under 3 months, ophthalmopathy in the donors showed moderate-to-severe activity, CAS ≥3 and NOSPECS ≥4. The evidence that diagnosis relied on was clinical symptoms, serum thyroxine, TRAb, thyroid ultrasound and orbital computed tomography. V lost 3 bases to trimming and J lost 3 bases; unmatched junction nucleotides: 6. CDR1 is LGHNA, CDR2 YSLEER, per germline. The CDR3 runs to 16 residues. This clonotype has only one observation. Its antigen is currently unknown.

V usage is TRBV4-3 and J usage is TRBJ1-2, with 11 nucleotides matching TRBD1. This TCR was sampled from a woman in her late teens or twenties with Graves' ophthalmopathy. The sequencing input was peripheral blood. The CDR3 DNA reads TGCGCCAGCAGCCAGGGAAGGACAGGGGGCCACTATGGCTACACCTTC. The encoded protein is CASSQGRTGGHYGYTF.